This T cell receptor (beta chain) was recovered during a study of blood T cells in healthy people across ages. Study background: Template switching picked up about one barcoded beta molecule for each two T cells.

CDR1 is SGHRS, CDR2 YFSETQ, per germline. V was pared by 7 bases and J by 5 bases, with 13 bases between. This CDR3 has 13 amino acids. For the second PCR, which ran for 7 to 11 cycles, a sample-barcoded 5' primer and a J-beta primer mix were used. Through a template-switch adaptor with 12 random nucleotides, each cDNA molecule received a tag. TCRdb independently ran MiXCR on the 5' RACE reads; one entry per CDR3 protein. The sample yields under 2 million distinct CDR3 sequences, almost 35% seen once. A note on this clonotype: Its antigen remains unknown.

Findings of the study overall: Diversity figures derived from one million T cells were judged to underestimate the true value. Among long-lived donors, naive CD4+ cells were more numerous and diversity higher than in aged donors.

This TCR was sampled from a woman aged 25 to 39 in good health. Input material: blood. The chain is built from TRBV5-1 and TRBJ2-1, with D perhaps matching TRBD2 (6 bases). CDR3 nucleotide sequence: TGCGCCAGCTGGGGGGTGGGGAACAATGAGCAGTTCTTC. This encodes CASWGVGNNEQFF.